The subject of this entry is one T cell receptor beta chain. The sample belongs to a study of blood T cell repertoires in COVID-19. Study-wide background: The United States, Italy and Spain provided the acute and convalescent COVID-19 samples. In each case, the material was cDNA or gDNA derived from T cells, B-cell-depleted T cells, or PBMCs.

Study processing details: Reference gene primer amplification yielded estimated nucleated cell counts. TCRdb keeps only in-frame clones here, not all; method: immunoSEQ multiplex PCR. V and J calls and clone size are as listed in that table; D and trimming were resolved from the DNA. The sample lists approximately 90,000 clones; 80% were seen once. The germline V gene has CDR1 MNHEY and CDR2 SVGEGT. This CDR3 comprises 15 residues. V trimming: 6 bases; J trimming: 8 bases; junction bases outside the gene matches: 14. The specimen sequenced was peripheral blood. The sequence derives from a woman at least 80 years old with acute or convalescent COVID-19. The chain carries TRBV6-2 or TRBV6-3 and TRBJ2-5; TRBD2 matches 8 bases. The CDR3 region is CASSPGGGPTETQYF. The CDR3 DNA reads as TGTGCCAGCAGCCCCGGGGGGGGCCCTACCGAAACCCAGTACTTC.